This record concerns one TCR beta chain sequence. Its cognate antigen has yet to be identified. There are no base qualities to consult, and no much larger clone falls within one base. CDR1 and CDR2 were assigned from the germline V gene (reference sequence) as SEHNR and FQNEAQ. Its CDR3 holds 16 amino acids, cysteine through phenylalanine. Only the CDR3 DNA stays, 48 bases, in frame from base 1. From V the trimming removes 5 bases and from J it removes 2 bases, while the gene matches leave 11 bases of the junction unaccounted for. This record belongs to a study of blood T cells in healthy people across ages (dated by TCRdb to the mid-2010s). Context from the whole study: In model experiments, roughly one uniquely barcoded TCR beta cDNA molecule per two T cells was captured by template switching. The study measured age-related changes in TCR beta repertoire diversity using deep sequencing normalized with unique cDNA molecular identifiers. Using the same blood draw, the study looked at two additional independent replicas of 1 million unique cDNA reads for two donors, one aged 18 to 30 and the other aged 80 or older. Donors were grouped into four age groups: young (average roughly 16 years), middle-aged (39), aged (approximately 58) and long-lived (approximately 81).

The donors were some 36 Caucasian individuals from Russia, aged roughly 6 to 90 years, who were systemically healthy. Each donor gave ten milliliters of peripheral blood, drawn into EDTA-treated Vacutainer tubes. Ficoll-Paque density-gradient centrifugation was used to isolate PBMCs, with at least 7 million per sample. Total RNA was extracted from PBMCs with Trizol reagent, with at least 5 micrograms obtained per sample. For every donor, flow cytometry on a PBMC aliquot measured the percentage of naive CD45RAhigh/CD27high T cells. The library came from 5' RACE. TCRdb records Illumina HiSeq 2500 as the sequencer. The second PCR ran for roughly 7 to 12 cycles and used a J-beta primer mix along with a sample-barcoded 5' primer. Each TCR beta cDNA molecule received a unique molecular identifier from a template-switch 5' adaptor carrying 12 random nucleotides. Each sample yielded at least 2.5 million CDR3-containing paired-end reads. First-strand cDNA synthesis was performed from all RNA using the Mint cDNA synthesis kit, with priming by a TRBC-specific oligonucleotide. Following uracil-DNA glycosylase treatment, all cDNA underwent a first 18-cycle PCR with the universal primers M1SS and BC2_uni_R. The paper's processing steps were these. Normalization of each sample was performed by random selection of 1 million high-quality reads, each carrying a distinct molecular identifier. Instead of being binned into consensus sequences, reads with shared molecular identifiers were discarded. CDR3 identification, clonotype clustering and error correction used MiTCR with a Q25 quality threshold and the strictest error-elimination algorithm. Lower-bound total TCR beta diversity was estimated with a nonparametric unseen species model using Euler transformation. Using fastp trimming at Q25 and MiXCR clonotype assembly, TCRdb reanalyzed the public sequencing data and kept in-frame beta chains. Entries are consolidated by CDR3 protein sequence, retaining the most common genes and DNA. In this record, the V and J calls reflect TCRdb's handling and not the investigators' own analysis. The sample yields 900,000 to 950,000 distinct CDR3 sequences; about 27% were counted once. The ten largest clones capture roughly 10% of the sample.

Study-wide findings and limitations: Estimates of total diversity based on one million sequenced T cells were considered lower bounds and underestimates. Because donor CMV infection status was unknown, age-related changes in expanded clonotypes were potentially confounded. A strong correlation was found between observed TCR beta diversity and the percentage of naive T cells measured by flow cytometry. Compared with the aged group, the long-lived group had more naive CD4+ T cells, fewer expanded clones and increased TCR diversity, suggesting age selection. As age increased, observed TCR beta diversity per million T cells dropped in a roughly linear way, and a significant reduction was already evident by age approximately 40. Because profiling used bulk unsorted PBMCs, naive and antigen-experienced compartments could not be compared conclusively.

These data also formed part of another study, on T cells of mothers and their children. As the second publication notes: Nine systemically healthy Caucasian individuals, comprising three mothers and their six children, were included as donors. cDNA synthesis consumed the entire amount of extracted RNA, loaded at around 1.5 ug RNA in each 15 ul reaction. Sample barcodes and 2-4 random nucleotides were added via the M1S primer in the second PCR. Over 9 million TCR beta CDR3 reads came from each mother, compared with around 3 million reads from each child. TCR recombination output is similarly shaped by thymic selection in related and unrelated pairs, with a minor effect exerted by inherited differences. Normalized repertoire overlap was always found to be slightly, but never significantly, higher in related mother-child pairs than in unrelated mother-child pairs. No persistent microchimeric T cell clones were found, with a detection sensitivity of 85 to 100 clones per million clonotypes. To look for features that set related mother-child pairs apart from unrelated individuals, the researchers ran deep NGS to compare the TCR beta repertoires of mothers and children. On average, the children were roughly 11 +/- 4 years old, while the mothers were about 38 +/- 4 years old. After adapters were ligated using NEBNext reagents, the libraries underwent 100+100 nt paired-end sequencing on an Illumina HiSeq 2000. To avoid cross-contamination, the mother libraries and the child libraries were prepared a month apart and sequenced in separate runs. For each donor, somewhere between roughly 450,000 and 2,100,000 distinct TCR beta clonotypes were identified. Naive TCR beta clonotypes were estimated from low-frequency clonotypes matched to each donor's FACS-determined naive share, without sorting.

The receptor comes from a woman aged 35 to 49 in good health. Sequencing was performed on blood. This sequence uses TRBV7-9 and TRBJ2-5; TRBD2 fits 7 bases in the junction. CDR3 loop: CASSRPEAGSQETQYF. In nucleotides, the sequence is TGTGCCAGCAGCCGCCCGGAAGCGGGGAGTCAAGAGACCCAGTACTTC.